Listed below are T cell receptor beta chains from one sample, sequenced in a study of OX40 agonist ivuxolimab in advanced cancers. Measured with immunoSEQ multiplex PCR; TCRdb has only the in-frame clones, and not every one. The repertoire has fewer than 4,000 clones, less than 90% of them found once; the top ten carry approximately 30%. This specimen consisted of CD4+ or CD8+ T cells sorted from blood, obtained in a trial of the OX40 agonist ivuxolimab. Source of these receptors: an adult with an advanced solid tumor such as melanoma, head and neck, liver or kidney cancer. The CDR3 runs from the conserved cysteine through the conserved F or W. The D gene is left open where the match is weak. Expanded clones get a size class; other rows say once, few or many, or leave the size out.

d_call j_call clone_size v_call cdr3_aa cdr3_nt
. TRBJ1-2 . TRBV5-1 CASSLAQSAYGYTF TGCGCCAGCAGCTTGGCTCAGTCCGCCTATGGCTACACCTTC
TRBD2 TRBJ2-1 once TRBV5-1 CASSFSGAYNEQFF TGCGCCAGCAGCTTCAGCGGGGCTTACAATGAGCAGTTCTTC
TRBD1 TRBJ2-1 . TRBV6-1 CASSTGTGKYNEQFF TGTGCCAGCAGTACTGGGACAGGGAAGTACAATGAGCAGTTCTTC
TRBD1 TRBJ2-7 . TRBV6-5 CASSIGQGHYEQYF TGTGCCAGCAGTATCGGACAGGGTCACTACGAGCAGTACTTC
TRBD2 TRBJ2-3 few TRBV5-1 CASSTHLGVSGRANTQYF TGCGCCAGCAGCACCCACCTCGGGGTGAGCGGGAGGGCAAATACGCAGTATTTT
TRBD2 TRBJ2-7 . TRBV4-1 CASSQDLSSGIFEQYF TGCGCCAGCAGCCAAGATCTTAGTAGCGGGATCTTCGAGCAGTACTTC
. TRBJ1-1 . TRBV29-1 CSVFQQGLKAFF TGCAGCGTTTTCCAACAGGGCTTGAAAGCTTTCTTT
TRBD2 TRBJ2-1 . TRBV6-4 CASSPRAASGSDEQFF TGTGCCAGCAGTCCCAGGGCAGCTAGCGGGAGTGATGAGCAGTTCTTC
. TRBJ2-7 . TRBV5-1 CASSLNHYEQYF TGCGCCAGCAGCTTAAATCACTACGAGCAGTACTTC
TRBD2 TRBJ2-1 . TRBV11-2 CASSPYPFPSGRTIGEQFF TGTGCCAGCAGCCCCTACCCTTTTCCTAGCGGGAGAACTATTGGTGAGCAGTTCTTC
. TRBJ2-7 . TRBV4-1 CASSQVAGSYEQYF TGCGCCAGCAGCCAAGTTGCCGGCTCCTACGAGCAGTACTTC
. TRBJ2-3 . TRBV5-1 CASSLDSRADTQYF TGCGCCAGCAGCTTGGATAGCCGGGCAGATACGCAGTATTTT
. TRBJ2-7 . TRBV2 CASSAYEQYF TGTGCCAGCAGTGCTTACGAGCAGTACTTC
TRBD2 TRBJ2-1 . TRBV6-1 CASSEGLAGGYNEQFF TGTGCCAGCAGTGAGGGACTAGCGGGAGGTTACAATGAGCAGTTCTTC
TRBD2 TRBJ2-1 . TRBV27 CASSSGTSGRNEQFF TGTGCCAGCAGTTCCGGGACTAGCGGGAGAAATGAGCAGTTCTTC
. TRBJ1-3 . TRBV5-3 CAPMGGVVSGNTIYF TGTGCCCCTATGGGGGGTGTGGTATCTGGAAACACCATATATTTT
TRBD1 TRBJ2-7 . TRBV5-6 CASGGQGAYEQYF TGTGCCAGCGGAGGACAGGGAGCCTACGAGCAGTACTTC
. TRBJ2-5 . TRBV10-2 CASSESGRQKETQYF TGCGCCAGCAGTGAGTCGGGACGCCAGAAAGAGACCCAGTACTTC
TRBD2 TRBJ2-7 few TRBV11-1 CASSRGVFSGQSYEQYF TGTGCCAGCAGCCGCGGTGTTTTTAGCGGGCAATCCTACGAGCAGTACTTC
. TRBJ1-4 . TRBV7-9 CASSSRGLNEKLFF TGTGCCAGCAGCTCCCGGGGCCTTAATGAAAAACTGTTTTTT
. TRBJ2-7 . TRBV7-9 CASRDSDSAPGNEQYF TGTGCCAGCAGGGACTCGGACAGCGCTCCTGGGAACGAGCAGTACTTC
. TRBJ2-7 once TRBV6-6 CASSRPGTFEEQYF TGTGCCAGCAGCCGCCCCGGGACCTTTGAGGAGCAGTACTTC
TRBD1 TRBJ2-5 . TRBV25-1 CASSGVTGLQETQYF TGTGCCAGCAGTGGGGTGACAGGGTTACAAGAGACCCAGTACTTC
. TRBJ2-3 once TRBV7-9 CASSLGPDTQYF TGTGCCAGCAGCTTGGGTCCCGATACGCAGTATTTT
TRBD2 TRBJ2-1 . TRBV5-1 CASSSSGGYNEQFF TGCGCCAGCAGCTCCTCCGGGGGGTACAATGAGCAGTTCTTC
TRBD2 TRBJ2-1 . TRBV7-9 CASSLSASGISYNEQFF TGTGCCAGCAGCTTATCGGCTAGCGGGATCTCCTACAATGAGCAGTTCTTC
. TRBJ2-5 few TRBV2 CASSEGPTGILETQYF TGTGCCAGCAGTGAGGGCCCGACAGGAATTCTAGAGACCCAGTACTTC
. TRBJ2-7 . TRBV18 CASSEPGVSYEQYF TGTGCCAGCTCAGAGCCCGGGGTTTCCTACGAGCAGTACTTC
. TRBJ2-3 . TRBV6-4 CASSDSGLTDTQYF TGTGCCAGCAGTGATTCGGGTCTCACAGATACGCAGTATTTT
. TRBJ1-1 . TRBV6-1 CASSVRDENTEAFF TGTGCCAGCAGTGTTAGAGACGAGAACACTGAAGCTTTCTTT
. TRBJ2-3 few TRBV9 CASSVRSGTDTQYF TGTGCCAGCAGCGTAAGAAGCGGCACAGATACGCAGTATTTT
. TRBJ2-7 . TRBV28 CASSLYRSSDEQYF TGTGCCAGCAGTTTATATAGGAGTAGCGACGAGCAGTACTTC
. TRBJ2-5 . TRBV28 CASSFSRTKKETQYF TGTGCCAGCAGTTTCAGTCGGACAAAAAAAGAGACCCAGTACTTC